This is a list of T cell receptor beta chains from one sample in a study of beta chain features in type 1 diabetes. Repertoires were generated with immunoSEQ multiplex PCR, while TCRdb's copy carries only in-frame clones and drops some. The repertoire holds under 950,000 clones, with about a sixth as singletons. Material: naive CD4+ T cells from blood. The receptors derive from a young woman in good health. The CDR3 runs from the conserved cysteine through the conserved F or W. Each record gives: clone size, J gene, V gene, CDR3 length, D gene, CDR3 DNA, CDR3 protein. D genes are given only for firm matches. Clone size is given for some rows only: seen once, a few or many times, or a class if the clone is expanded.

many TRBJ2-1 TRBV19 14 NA TGTGCCAGTAGCTCCCAGAGCTCCTACAATGAGCAGTTCTTC CASSSQSSYNEQFF
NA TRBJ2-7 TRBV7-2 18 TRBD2 TGTGCCAGCAGCCCCGACCTTTTGGGGACTAGCGGGGTAGGCGAGCAGTACTTC CASSPDLLGTSGVGEQYF
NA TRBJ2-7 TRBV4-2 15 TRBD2 TGTGCCAGCAGCCAAGGGGGCGGGAGGTACCGCGAGCAGTACTTC CASSQGGGRYREQYF
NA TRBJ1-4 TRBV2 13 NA TGTGCCGGTAACAGGGCAACTAATGAAAAACTGTTTTTT CAGNRATNEKLFF
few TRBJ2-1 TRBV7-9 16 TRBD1 TGTGCCAGCAGCTTAGCGGGGACAGGGTCCTACAATGAGCAGTTCTTC CASSLAGTGSYNEQFF
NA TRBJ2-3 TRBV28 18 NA TGTGCCAGCACGAGCGGAAGCCTCTCCCTTTCTAGCACAGATACGCAGTATTTT CASTSGSLSLSSTDTQYF
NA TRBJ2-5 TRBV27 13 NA TGTGCCAGCATGGACTTGTACAAAGAGACCCAGTACTTC CASMDLYKETQYF
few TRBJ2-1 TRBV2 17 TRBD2 TGTGCCAGCAGAACCGGACTAGCGGGAGGGGGTAACCATGAGCAGTTCTTC CASRTGLAGGGNHEQFF
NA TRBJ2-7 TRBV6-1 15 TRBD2 TGTGCCAGCAGTGAATGGCGGGAGGCAATGTACGAGCAGTACTTC CASSEWREAMYEQYF
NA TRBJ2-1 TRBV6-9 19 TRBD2 TGTGCCAGCAGTTTGGGGGGGCTAGCGGGAGTGTCTGCCTACAATGAGCAGTTCTTC CASSLGGLAGVSAYNEQFF
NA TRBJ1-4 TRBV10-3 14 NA TGTGCCATCAGTCACGGGACGACGAACGAAAAACTGTTTTTT CAISHGTTNEKLFF
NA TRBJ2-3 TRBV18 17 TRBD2 TGTGCCAGCTCACCACCGAGCGGGAGGGCTCAGGAAGATACGCAGTATTTT CASSPPSGRAQEDTQYF
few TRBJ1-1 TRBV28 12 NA TGTGCCAGCAGAGACCTGAACACTGAAGCTTTCTTT CASRDLNTEAFF
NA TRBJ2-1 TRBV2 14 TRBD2 TGTGCCAGCATCCAGCGGGAGTTATCTGTTGAGCAGTTCTTC CASIQRELSVEQFF
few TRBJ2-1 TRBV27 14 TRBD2 TGTGCCAGCGGGCGCGGGAGGGAATACAATGAGCAGTTCTTC CASGRGREYNEQFF
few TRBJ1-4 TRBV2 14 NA TGTGCCAGCAGCCTGGAGGGGGTACAACAAAAACTGTTTTTT CASSLEGVQQKLFF
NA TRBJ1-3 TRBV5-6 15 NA TGTGCCAGCAGCTTGACAGGGTTCTCTGGAAACACCATATATTTT CASSLTGFSGNTIYF
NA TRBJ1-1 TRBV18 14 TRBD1 TGTGCCAGCTCAGTAGACAGGGGGTACACTGAAGCTTTCTTT CASSVDRGYTEAFF
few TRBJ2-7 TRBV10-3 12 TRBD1 TGTGCCATCAGGAACAGGGGCTACGAGCAGTACTTC CAIRNRGYEQYF
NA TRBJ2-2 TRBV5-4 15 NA TGTGCCAGCAGCCAGGACGGCGGTGGGACCGGGGAGCTGTTTTTT CASSQDGGGTGELFF
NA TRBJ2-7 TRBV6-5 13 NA TGTGCCAGCAGTTATCTGCTAGCCAACGAGCAGTACTTC CASSYLLANEQYF
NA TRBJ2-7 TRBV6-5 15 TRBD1 TGTGCCAGCAGTTACTCGACGACAGGGCTTTACGAGCAGTACTTC CASSYSTTGLYEQYF
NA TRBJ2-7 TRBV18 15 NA TGTGCCAGCTCACTTGGGGCAGGGGAAAACTACGAGCAGTACTTC CASSLGAGENYEQYF
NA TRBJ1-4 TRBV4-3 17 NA TGCGCCAGCAGCCAAGAAAGGGTTAGCTTGGGGAATGAAAAACTGTTTTTT CASSQERVSLGNEKLFF
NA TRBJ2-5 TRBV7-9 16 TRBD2 TGTGCCAGCAGCCGACTAGCGGGAGGGTTCCAAGAGACCCAGTACTTC CASSRLAGGFQETQYF
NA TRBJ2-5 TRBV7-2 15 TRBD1 TGTGCCAGCAGCTTCCCGGGACAGGGAGTGGAGACCCAGTACTTC CASSFPGQGVETQYF
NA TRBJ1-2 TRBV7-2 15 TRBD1 TGTGCCAGCAGCTTGGGACAGGCCAACTACTATGGCTACACCTTC CASSLGQANYYGYTF
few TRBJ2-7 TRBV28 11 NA TGTGCCAGCATTCGGGGCCACGAGCAGTACTTC CASIRGHEQYF
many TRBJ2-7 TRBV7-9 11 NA TGTGCCAGCAGCTTACGGCGAGAGCAGTACTTC CASSLRREQYF
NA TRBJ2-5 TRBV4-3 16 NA TGCGCCAGCAGCGCAATTACCGGGACGGGGAGAGAGACCCAGTACTTC CASSAITGTGRETQYF
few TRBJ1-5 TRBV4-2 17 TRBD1 TGTGCCAGCAGCCCTTATGGACAGGGCGGCAGCAATCAGCCCCAGCATTTT CASSPYGQGGSNQPQHF
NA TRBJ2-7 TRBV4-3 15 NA TGCGCCAGCAGCCTAGCTTTTGGACGGGAATACGAGCAGTACTTC CASSLAFGREYEQYF
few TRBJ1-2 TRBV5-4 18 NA TGTGCCAGCAGCAAAGGGTTTGGCTGGGATCCGGGTCTGGGTGGCTACACCTTC CASSKGFGWDPGLGGYTF
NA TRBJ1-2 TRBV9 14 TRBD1 TGTGCCAGCAGCCCAGGACAGGGAATCTCTGGCTACACCTTC CASSPGQGISGYTF
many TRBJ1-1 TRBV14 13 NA TGTGCCAGCAGCGTAGGTCTGAACACTGAAGCTTTCTTT CASSVGLNTEAFF
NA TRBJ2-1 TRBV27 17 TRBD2 TGTGCCAGCAGGGTTGTGGCTAGCGGGAGCTCCTACAATGAGCAGTTCTTC CASRVVASGSSYNEQFF
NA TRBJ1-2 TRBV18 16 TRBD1 TGTGCCAGCTCACCACAGGGGACAGGGGGCCATTATGGCTACACCTTC CASSPQGTGGHYGYTF
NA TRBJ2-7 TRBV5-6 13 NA TGTGCCAGCAGCTTTAGCCGGCTGCGGGAGCAGTACTTC CASSFSRLREQYF
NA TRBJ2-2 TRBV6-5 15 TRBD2 TGTGCCAGCAGTTATAGCGGGAGGAACACCGGGGAGCTGTTTTTT CASSYSGRNTGELFF
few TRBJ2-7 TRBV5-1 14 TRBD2 TGCGCCAGCAGCTTGGACCCACGGGGGGGCGAGCAGTACTTC CASSLDPRGGEQYF
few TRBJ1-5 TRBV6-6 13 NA TGTGCCAGCATGGGGATGAGCAATCAGCCCCAGCATTTT CASMGMSNQPQHF
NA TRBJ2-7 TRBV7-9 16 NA TGTGCCAGCAGCCCGTTGGGGGGAACTACCTCCTACGAGCAGTACTTC CASSPLGGTTSYEQYF
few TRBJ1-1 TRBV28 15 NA TGTGCCAGCAGTCAAGCCGGGGCAGGGAGCACTGAAGCTTTCTTT CASSQAGAGSTEAFF
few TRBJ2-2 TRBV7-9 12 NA TGTGCCAGCAGCTCAAGGACCGGGGAGCTGTTTTTT CASSSRTGELFF
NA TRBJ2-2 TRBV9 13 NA TGTGCCAGCAGCGCCCAGTACGCCGGGGAGCTGTTTTTT CASSAQYAGELFF
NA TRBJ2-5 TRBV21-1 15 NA TGTGCCAGCAGCAACTTGCGGACAGGGAAAGAGACCCAGTACTTC CASSNLRTGKETQYF
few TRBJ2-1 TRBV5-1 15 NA TGCGCCAGCGTTTTGGGTTCCCAGTCCTACAATGAGCAGTTCTTC CASVLGSQSYNEQFF
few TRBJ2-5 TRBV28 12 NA TGTGCCAGCAGCCCCGACCTAAAGACCCAGTACTTC CASSPDLKTQYF
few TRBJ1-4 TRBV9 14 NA TGTGCCAGCAGCGTATCCGCCTCTAATGAAAAACTGTTTTTT CASSVSASNEKLFF
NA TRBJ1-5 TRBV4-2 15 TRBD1 TGTGCCAGCAGCCAAGAGTCAGGGGGCCGGCAGCCCCAGCATTTT CASSQESGGRQPQHF
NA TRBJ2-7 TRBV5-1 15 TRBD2 TGCGCCAGCAGCTCAACCGGGACTAGCGGGAGTCAGCAGTACTTC CASSSTGTSGSQQYF
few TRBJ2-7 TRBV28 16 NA TGTGCCAGCAGTTTATTCGGCACAGAGCACTCCTACGAGCAGTACTTC CASSLFGTEHSYEQYF
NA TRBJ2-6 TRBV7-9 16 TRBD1 TGTGCCAGCACTGCTAGGGACAGGGCTGGGGCCAACGTCCTGACTTTC CASTARDRAGANVLTF
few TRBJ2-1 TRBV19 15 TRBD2 TGTGCCAGTAGACACCTAGCGGGAGGAGACAATGAGCAGTTCTTC CASRHLAGGDNEQFF
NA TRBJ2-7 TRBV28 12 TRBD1 TGTGCCAGCAGGCAGGGGGCCTACGAGCAGTACTTC CASRQGAYEQYF